The clone carrying this T cell receptor (beta chain) appeared a few times. Germline-derived CDR1 and CDR2 are SNHLY and FYNNEI. With 4 bases removed from V and 13 bases from J, the gap between germline ends came to 17 bases. There are 13 residues in the CDR3. This sample stems from a study of blood T cells in healthy people across ages. The use of a sample-barcoded 5' primer and a J-beta primer mix characterized a second PCR of about 7 to 12 cycles. TCRdb re-analysed the 5' RACE reads in MiXCR, keeping a single row per CDR3 protein. The data show 700,000 to 800,000 distinct CDR3 sequences, roughly two fifths seen once.

This TCR was sampled from a woman aged 55-69 years in good health. Sequences were obtained from blood. This sequence joins TRBV2 and TRBJ2-4; D is possibly TRBD2 (6 bases). CDR3 sequence reads: CASSGGVPAWQYF. The CDR3 DNA follows: TGTGCCAGCAGTGGCGGGGTCCCTGCGTGGCAGTACTTC. Full variable domain (rest looked up from reference TRBV2 and TRBJ2-4): EPEVTQTPSHQVTQMGQEVILRCVPISNHLYFYWYRQILGQKVEFLVSFYNNEISEKSEIFDDQFSVERPDGSNFTLKIRSTKLEDSAMYFCASSGGVPAWQYFGAGTRLSVL.